A selection of T cell receptor beta chains follows, all from one sample in a study of blood T cell repertoires in COVID-19. Profiled with immunoSEQ multiplex PCR; TCRdb holds only in-frame clones, not every one. The table records about 58,000 clones, 60% to 85% of them present only once. The sequencing sample was made of peripheral blood. The receptors here all came from a human donor in a cohort sampled during active COVID-19. Both conserved end residues are trimmed from each CDR3. Each record gives: J gene, CDR3 length, V gene, CDR3 protein.

J: TRBJ2-7
length: 13
V: TRBV13
CDR3: ASSLKGGASYEQY

J: TRBJ1-3
length: 13
V: TRBV28
CDR3: ASSGDRDGRNTIY

J: TRBJ1-1
length: 12
V: TRBV7-2
CDR3: ASSLGPGRKQAF

J: TRBJ2-7
length: 12
V: TRBV15
CDR3: ATSREGGPYEQY

J: TRBJ2-1
length: 19
V: TRBV15
CDR3: ATSSYSLAFTAGRSYNEQF

J: TRBJ2-7
length: 13
V: TRBV9
CDR3: ASSVDPGQGSEQY

J: TRBJ1-1
length: 13
V: TRBV30
CDR3: AWSVRRGRVTEAF

J: TRBJ2-1
length: 12
V: TRBV21-1
CDR3: ASSKGQGASEQF

J: TRBJ2-5
length: 14
V: TRBV7-9
CDR3: ASSLDLAGESETQY

J: TRBJ1-1
length: 14
V: TRBV28
CDR3: ASRDGTGLRNTEAF

J: TRBJ1-5
length: 12
V: TRBV7-9
CDR3: ASSYPGDNQPQH

J: TRBJ1-1
length: 10
V: TRBV5-4
CDR3: ASSLDRKSAF

J: TRBJ2-7
length: 12
V: TRBV21-1
CDR3: ASSSPRTGCEQY

J: TRBJ2-3
length: 12
V: TRBV6-1
CDR3: ASSEAASTDTQY

J: TRBJ2-3
length: 12
V: TRBV27
CDR3: ASSARGPTDTQY

J: TRBJ1-1
length: 12
V: TRBV5-1
CDR3: ASSLGQVYTEAF

J: TRBJ2-5
length: 15
V: TRBV19
CDR3: ASSPRLAGGLGETQY

J: TRBJ1-5
length: 14
V: TRBV7-8
CDR3: ASSLYLGAGNQPQH

J: TRBJ1-1
length: 16
V: TRBV6-2/TRBV6-3
CDR3: ATSYDRETHGKNTEAF

J: TRBJ1-2
length: 11
V: TRBV9
CDR3: ASSAGQNHGYT

J: TRBJ1-1
length: 14
V: TRBV3-1/TRBV3-2
CDR3: ASSPRRSALMPEAF

J: TRBJ1-1
length: 12
V: TRBV5-1
CDR3: ASSLLLENTEAF

J: TRBJ1-2
length: 13
V: TRBV30
CDR3: AWSFTGGIGYGYT

J: TRBJ2-7
length: 12
V: TRBV19
CDR3: ASSRTGDTYEQY

J: TRBJ2-4
length: 11
V: TRBV18
CDR3: ASSTGGRNIQY

J: TRBJ2-1
length: 12
V: TRBV6-6
CDR3: ASGSGGGRVEQF